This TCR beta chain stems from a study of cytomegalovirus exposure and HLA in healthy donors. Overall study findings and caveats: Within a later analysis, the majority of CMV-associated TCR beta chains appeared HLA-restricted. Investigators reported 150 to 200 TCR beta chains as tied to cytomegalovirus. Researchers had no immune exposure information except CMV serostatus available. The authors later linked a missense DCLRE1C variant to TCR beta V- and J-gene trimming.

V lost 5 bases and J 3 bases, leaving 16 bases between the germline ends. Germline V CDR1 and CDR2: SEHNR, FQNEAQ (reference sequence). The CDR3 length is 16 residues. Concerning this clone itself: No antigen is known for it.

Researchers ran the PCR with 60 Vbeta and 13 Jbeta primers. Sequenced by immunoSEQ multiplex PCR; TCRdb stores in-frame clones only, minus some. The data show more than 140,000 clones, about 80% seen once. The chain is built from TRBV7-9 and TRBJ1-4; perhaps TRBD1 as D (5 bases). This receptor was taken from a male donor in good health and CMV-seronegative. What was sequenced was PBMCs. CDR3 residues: CASSDLGALSNEKLFF. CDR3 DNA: TGTGCCAGCAGCGACCTAGGGGCGTTGTCTAATGAAAAACTGTTTTTT.